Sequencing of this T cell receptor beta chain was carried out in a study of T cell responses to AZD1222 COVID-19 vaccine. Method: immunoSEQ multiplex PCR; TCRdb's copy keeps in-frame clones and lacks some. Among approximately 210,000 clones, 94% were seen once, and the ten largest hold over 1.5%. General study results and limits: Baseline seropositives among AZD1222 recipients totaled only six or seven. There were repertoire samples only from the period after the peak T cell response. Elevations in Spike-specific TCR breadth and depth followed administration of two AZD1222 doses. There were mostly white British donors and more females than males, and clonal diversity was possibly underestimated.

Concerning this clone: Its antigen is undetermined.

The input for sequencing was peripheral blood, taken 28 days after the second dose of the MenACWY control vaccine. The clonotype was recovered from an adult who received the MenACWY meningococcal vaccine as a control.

The CDR3: CSVGLAGGGNEQFF. As DNA, the CDR3 is TGCAGCGTTGGACTAGCGGGAGGAGGAAATGAGCAGTTCTTC. The chain uses TRBV29-1 and TRBJ2-1; 13 nucleotides match TRBD2. The germline gives CDR1 SQVTM, CDR2 ANQGSEA. CDR3 length equals 14 residues. The V segment lost 4 bases and the J segment 7 bases; nucleotides outside the gene matches: 4.